This record covers a single TCR beta chain. Its antigen remains unidentified. This specimen comes from a study of cytomegalovirus exposure and HLA in healthy donors. These donors, healthy bone marrow donors, were studied. The trim removed 4 bases at V and 1 base at J, leaving 7 bases unmatched. Germline CDR1 SGHRS, CDR2 YFSETQ. The CDR3 length is 15 residues. General study findings and limits: A later analysis reportedly identified an Asian-associated ancestry cluster as carrying fewer N-insertions than the roughly 720-donor mean.

The study ran its PCR with 60 Vbeta and 13 Jbeta primers. The repertoire was sequenced with immunoSEQ multiplex PCR; TCRdb's copy has only in-frame clones and lacks some. This sample has about 200,000 clones, with around three quarters found just once. The TCR comes from a man in his thirties or forties in good health and CMV-seronegative. Sequencing was carried out using PBMCs. The rearrangement uses TRBV5-1 and TRBJ1-1; 7 bases are a match to TRBD1. CDR3 protein: CASSELTGTNTEAFF. CDR3 DNA sequence: TGCGCCAGCAGCGAACTGACAGGGACGAACACTGAAGCTTTCTTT.